This record covers a single T cell receptor beta chain. The source of the sample is a study of blood T cell repertoires in COVID-19. Study overall: Collection of acute and convalescent COVID-19 samples took place in the United States, Italy and Spain. Sample material is recorded as cDNA or gDNA derived from T cells, B-cell-depleted T cells, or PBMCs.

The CDR3 has 15 amino acids. Trimming removed 3 bases at V and 6 bases at J, with 17 bases between. Germline V gene lookup returns CDR1 KGHSH and CDR2 LQKENI. In the source study's methods: Cell counts per sample came from amplifying reference gene primers. Profiled with immunoSEQ multiplex PCR; TCRdb holds only in-frame clones, not every one. V and J calls plus clone size are reproduced from that table; the DNA served to infer D and trimming. The sample lists 100,000 or so clones, approximately 80% seen once, with approximately 38% in the top ten. Input material: peripheral blood. The chain combines TRBV18 with TRBJ1-2; no definite D call. The clonotype comes from an elderly man with acute or convalescent COVID-19. CDR3 amino acids: CASSPTRESPHGYTF. The CDR3 nucleotides are TGTGCCAGCTCACCGACCCGGGAGTCCCCGCATGGCTACACCTTC.